The clone carrying this TCR beta chain showed up just a few times. Its antigen is not known. These data are taken from a study of CD8 T cells in ankylosing spondylitis. Whole-study findings and limits: Clones linked to disease were reported to show significant enrichment in matched ankylosing spondylitis synovial fluid. Typical of ankylosing spondylitis blood, it appeared, was a TCR beta motif of under 10 highly homologous variants.

Germline V gene sequence: CDR1 SGDLS, CDR2 YYNGEE. This CDR3 has 16 amino acids. With 3 bases clipped from V and 7 bases from J, the junction kept 6 bases outside the gene matches. Researchers built TCR beta libraries using quantitative 5'-RACE with molecular barcodes. A single record per CDR3 protein comes from TCRdb applying MiXCR to the 5' RACE reads. The sample has about 340,000 distinct CDR3 sequences; roughly 14% are singletons. The chain employs TRBV9 and TRBJ2-3; 15 bases align to TRBD2. This receptor was obtained from a male donor with ankylosing spondylitis or in good health (not recorded which). The sample comprised blood, either unsorted or a sorted T cell fraction (not recorded which). The CDR3 DNA reads as TGTGCCAGCAGCGGTTGGACTAGCGGGAGGGGAAATACGCAGTATTTT. Residues: CASSGWTSGRGNTQYF.